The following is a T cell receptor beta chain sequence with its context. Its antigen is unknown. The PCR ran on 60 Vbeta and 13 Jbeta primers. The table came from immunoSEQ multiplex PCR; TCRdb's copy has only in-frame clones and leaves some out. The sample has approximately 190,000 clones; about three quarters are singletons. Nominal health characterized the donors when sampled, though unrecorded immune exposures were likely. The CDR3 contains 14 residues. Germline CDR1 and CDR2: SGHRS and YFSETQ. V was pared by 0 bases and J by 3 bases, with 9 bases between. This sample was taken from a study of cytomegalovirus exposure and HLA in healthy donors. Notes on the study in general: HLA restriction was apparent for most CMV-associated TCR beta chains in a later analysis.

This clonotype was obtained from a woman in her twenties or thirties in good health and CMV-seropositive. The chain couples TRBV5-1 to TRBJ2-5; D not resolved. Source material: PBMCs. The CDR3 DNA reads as TGCGCCAGCAGCTTGGCCGGTCAAGAAGAGACCCAGTACTTC. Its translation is CASSLAGQEETQYF.